One and the same sample provided the 20 T cell receptor beta chains below, sequenced in a study of OX40 agonist ivuxolimab in advanced cancers. Profiled with immunoSEQ multiplex PCR; TCRdb holds only in-frame clones, not every one. The table has under 70,000 clones, about 89% seen once. This specimen was CD4+ or CD8+ T cells sorted from blood, taken in a trial of the OX40 agonist ivuxolimab. All receptors derive from an adult with an advanced solid tumor such as melanoma, head and neck, liver or kidney cancer.

CDR3 nucleotide sequence: TGTGCCAGCATACGACCAGGGACTAGCAATCAGCCCCAGCATTTT. Translating it yields CASIRPGTSNQPQHF. The J gene is TRBJ1-5, the V gene TRBV28; perhaps TRBD1 as D (5 bases). CDR1 MDHEN and CDR2 SYDVKM come from the germline V gene. The V gene lost 7 bases and the J gene lost 0 bases, with 13 bases spanning the gap. The length of the CDR3 is 15 residues.

The V gene is TRBV20-1, the J gene TRBJ2-5, with D uncertain. The ends were cut back, 2 bases at V and 2 bases at J, with 3 bases in the middle. CDR3 length: 11 residues. CDR1 and CDR2 (germline): DFQATT, SNEGSKA (reference sequence). CDR3 in amino acids: CSARTQETQYF. For the CDR3, the DNA is TGCAGTGCTAGAACTCAAGAGACCCAGTACTTC.

This chain uses TRBV9 with TRBJ2-3; D gene ambiguous. This CDR3 contains 15 residues. Germline-derived CDR1 and CDR2 are SGDLS and YYNGEE. V was clipped by 0 bases and J by 4 bases, with 12 bases between them. This chain's CDR3 is CASSVAAAVPDTQYF. The CDR3 DNA reads TGTGCCAGCAGCGTAGCGGCGGCGGTTCCAGATACGCAGTATTTT. The full variable domain, its missing parts supplied by reference TRBV9 and TRBJ2-3, is DSGVTQTPKHLITATGQRVTLRCSPRSGDLSVYWYQQSLDQGLQFLIQYYNGEERAKGNILERFSAQQFPDLHSELNLSSLELGDSALYFCASSVAAAVPDTQYFGPGTRLTVL.

The chain is built from TRBV2 and TRBJ2-3, with D unclear. V lost 6 bases and J lost 0, with 13 bases in between. The CDR3 spans 15 residues. The germline CDR1 and CDR2 sequences are SNHLY and FYNNEI. This chain's CDR3 is CASRMTTLSTDTQYF. In nucleotides, the CDR3 is TGTGCCAGCAGAATGACAACCTTAAGCACAGATACGCAGTATTTT.

J is TRBJ1-2 and V is TRBV7-2; TRBD1 agrees at 8 bases. The CDR3 covers 15 residues. V lost 2 bases, J lost 6 bases, and 8 bases stayed unmatched. Germline V gene lookup returns CDR1 SGHTA and CDR2 FQGNSA. CDR3 bases: TGTGCCAGCAGCTTATTTACAGGGGGAGTTGATGGCTACACCTTC. This sequence encodes CASSLFTGGVDGYTF.

The V gene is TRBV19, the J gene TRBJ2-2; TRBD2 matches at 10 bases. The CDR3 is made up of 17 amino acids. The germline gives CDR1 LNHDA, CDR2 SQIVND (reference sequence). V lost 5 bases to trimming and J lost 1 base; unmatched junction nucleotides: 7. The CDR3 region has the DNA TGTGCCAGTAGTGCCACTCTAGCGGGAGTGAACACCGGGGAGCTGTTTTTT. As protein: CASSATLAGVNTGELFF.

The CDR3 DNA reads as TGTGCCAGCAGCCTAGGGACGGTTAATCAGCCCCAGCATTTT. Its translation is CASSLGTVNQPQHF. V gene TRBV7-9 combines with J gene TRBJ1-5; tentative D call: TRBD1 (5 bases). The CDR3 contains 14 residues. Germline V gene sequence: CDR1 SEHNR, CDR2 FQNEAQ (reference sequence). The germline V and J ends were trimmed by 5 bases and 4 bases, with 12 bases remaining between them.

The chain has TRBV28 and TRBJ2-1; the D is unclear. Trimming stripped 3 bases from V and 0 bases from J, with 15 bases between. From germline, CDR1 is MDHEN and CDR2 SYDVKM. There are 17 residues in the CDR3. In DNA form, the CDR3 reads TGTGCCAGCAGTTTCCCCGGCATATCCCGCTCCTACAATGAGCAGTTCTTC. Protein sequence: CASSFPGISRSYNEQFF.

For the CDR3, the DNA is TGTGCCAGCAGTTGGGGACGGACAGGCCTTGAAGCTTTCTTT. Translating it yields CASSWGRTGLEAFF. The rearrangement links TRBV6-5 to TRBJ1-1, with TRBD1 identical over 7 bases. Germline-derived CDR1 and CDR2 are MNHEY and SVGAGI. The CDR3 contains 14 residues. V shed 4 bases and J 7 bases; nucleotides not matched to a gene: 9.

The chain links TRBV4-3 to TRBJ1-2; D may be TRBD1 (5 bases). V shed 1 base and J shed 4 bases, with 19 bases lying between them. Germline V CDR1 and CDR2: LGHNA, YSLEER. The CDR3 contains 17 residues. The CDR3 here is CASSQAELGGSRYGYTF. The DNA for the CDR3 is TGCGCCAGCAGCCAAGCTGAGTTGGGGGGGTCTCGCTATGGCTACACCTTC.

The CDR3 DNA reads as TGTGCCAGCAGTGAACAGGGCGACTATGGCTACACCTTC. Protein product: CASSEQGDYGYTF. The rearrangement uses TRBV2 and TRBJ1-2; TRBD1 might be the D (5 bases). CDR1 and CDR2 from the germline V gene are SNHLY and FYNNEI. Trimming left V 2 bases short and J 3 bases short, with 7 bases between. The CDR3 consists of 13 residues.

This clone has just one count. This chain connects TRBV5-1 to TRBJ1-4, with no clear D. There are 13 residues in the CDR3. Germline lookup yields CDR1 SGHRS and CDR2 YFSETQ. V was cut by 0 bases and J by 12 bases, with 12 bases left in between. The CDR3 spells CASSLEDGFELFF. The CDR3 DNA reads as TGCGCCAGCAGCTTGGAGGACGGGTTCGAACTGTTTTTT.

This chain uses TRBV28 with TRBJ2-7; 12 bases are a match to TRBD2. The germline V gene encodes CDR1 MDHEN and CDR2 SYDVKM. The CDR3 length is 18 residues. Germline trimming cut 2 bases from V and 0 bases from J; bases unmatched to any gene: 8. The CDR3 nucleotides read TGTGCCAGCAGTTTAGGAGAACTAGCGGGAGGTTTCTCCTACGAGCAGTACTTC. This codes for CASSLGELAGGFSYEQYF.

The rearrangement joins TRBV7-9 to TRBJ2-3; TRBD1 matches 8 bases. Germline V gives CDR1 SEHNR, CDR2 FQNEAQ (reference sequence). This CDR3 region has 16 residues. With 6 bases clipped from V and 2 bases from J, the junction kept 10 bases outside the gene matches. DNA for the CDR3: TGTGCCAGCAGGGACCTTGGGACAGGTTACACAGATACGCAGTATTTT. It specifies CASRDLGTGYTDTQYF.

The rearrangement uses TRBV27 and TRBJ1-2; the D is unclear. Germline V gives CDR1 MNHEY, CDR2 SMNVEV (reference sequence). Trimming pared 4 bases from V and 2 bases from J, leaving 8 bases between. The CDR3 is made up of 13 amino acids. The CDR3, as DNA: TGTGCCAGCAGTTCCACGGAAAACTATGGCTACACCTTC. Its protein is CASSSTENYGYTF.

This chain links TRBV2 with TRBJ2-3; TRBD2 matches 8 bases. Germline assignment: CDR1 SNHLY and CDR2 FYNNEI. This CDR3 region has 15 residues. J was trimmed by 3 bases and V by 3 bases; bases with no gene match: 5. This CDR3 is CASSDPAGVTDTQYF. For the CDR3, the DNA is TGTGCCAGCAGTGACCCAGCGGGAGTTACAGATACGCAGTATTTT.

In this sample, this clone turned up once. This chain links TRBV7-2 with TRBJ2-1, with 7 bases fitting TRBD2. CDR1 SGHTA and CDR2 FQGNSA come from the germline V gene. The CDR3 extends over 14 amino acids. J lost 8 bases, V lost 1 base, and 5 bases had no gene match. CDR3 DNA sequence: TGTGCCAGCAGCTTAGTTGGGGGGGTTGATGAGCAGTTCTTC. Protein product: CASSLVGGVDEQFF.

This clone was seen only once. This chain uses TRBV6-1 with TRBJ1-3; D is ambiguous. The CDR3 extends over 13 amino acids. Looked up from germline, CDR1 is MNHNS and CDR2 is SASEGT. V was shortened by 11 bases and J by 0 bases, with 11 bases between the two germline ends. CDR3 nucleotide sequence: TGTGCCGTCCAAAGGACCTCTGGAAACACCATATATTTT. It is translated as CAVQRTSGNTIYF.

The chain recombines TRBV5-1 with TRBJ2-3; D is perhaps TRBD1 (6 bases). Germline V gene sequence: CDR1 SGHRS, CDR2 YFSETQ. Trimming removed 5 bases at V and 2 bases at J, with 12 bases between. This CDR3 has 14 amino acids. The CDR3 here is CASSHDRNTDTQYF. The CDR3 DNA sequence: TGCGCCAGCAGTCATGACAGGAACACAGATACGCAGTATTTT.

Only one count was recorded for this clone. The rearrangement joins TRBV7-2 to TRBJ1-4; D is ambiguous. Trimming cost V 5 bases and J 7 bases, with 17 bases left between them. Germline assignment: CDR1 SGHTA and CDR2 FQGNSA. The CDR3 extends over 15 amino acids. The CDR3 DNA sequence: TGTGCCAGCAGCAGATCAAAACAGCTGCGTGAAAAACTGTTTTTT. Translated: CASSRSKQLREKLFF.